This T cell receptor (beta chain) comes out of a study of neurological immune-mediated disorders. A few counts support this clonotype. The ends were cut back, 6 bases at V and 2 bases at J, with 9 bases in the middle. The CDR3 contains 14 residues. In germline, CDR1 is SGDLS, CDR2 YYNGEE. From 15-18 subjects, each sequencing run yielded over 170 million TCR-beta sequences. TCRdb re-derived calls from the 5' RACE reads in MiXCR, one entry per CDR3 protein. The sample has about 99,000 distinct CDR3 sequences, 11% seen once. As to time point: longitudinal time-point 3. The TCR originated in a female donor with HTLV-1-associated myelopathy (HAM/TSP). V gene TRBV9 combines with J gene TRBJ2-6, with D hard to call. Sequenced: PBMCs. The CDR3 region is CASNPQPGANVLTF. The CDR3 nucleotides are TGTGCCAGCAACCCCCAACCTGGGGCCAACGTCCTGACTTTC.